A selection of T cell receptor beta chains follows, all from one sample in a study of human T cells and chemical hapten exposure. TCRdb passed the RACE reads through MiXCR, listing each CDR3 protein once. This table has more than 75,000 distinct CDR3 sequences, around 9.6% appearing once. The sequencing used whole blood, collected in connection with sensitization to the hapten diphenylcyclopropenone (DPC). The receptor set was obtained from a woman in her forties with alopecia areata. Some clones in this sample may be carry-over from other donors' samples. Each CDR3 is given with its conserved first and last residue. The D gene is left open where the match is weak. A clone size is listed for some rows: how often the clone was seen (once, few, many), or a class if it is expanded.

V gene: TRBV28
clone size: .
D gene: .
J gene: TRBJ1-5
CDR3 DNA: TGTGCCAGCAAAGTATCTAATCAGCCCCAGCATTTT
CDR3 protein: CASKVSNQPQHF

V gene: TRBV10-3
clone size: many
D gene: .
J gene: TRBJ2-5
CDR3 DNA: TGTGCCATCAGTGAGTCGCCAGCCAAAGAGACCCAGTACTTC
CDR3 protein: CAISESPAKETQYF

V gene: TRBV5-6
clone size: many
D gene: .
J gene: TRBJ1-2
CDR3 DNA: TGTGCCAGCAGCTTAAGGGGGGAAGGCTACACCTTC
CDR3 protein: CASSLRGEGYTF

V gene: TRBV7-6
clone size: .
D gene: TRBD1
J gene: TRBJ1-1
CDR3 DNA: TGTGCCAGCAGCTTGAGACAGGGACTTGAAATCACTGAAGCTTTCTTT
CDR3 protein: CASSLRQGLEITEAFF

V gene: TRBV12-3/TRBV12-4
clone size: .
D gene: TRBD2
J gene: TRBJ2-3
CDR3 DNA: TGTGCCAGCAGTTTTGGGCGGGGGGGCCGCTTCTTGAGCACAGATACGCAGTATTTT
CDR3 protein: CASSFGRGGRFLSTDTQYF

V gene: TRBV6-2/TRBV6-3
clone size: few
D gene: TRBD2
J gene: TRBJ2-5
CDR3 DNA: TGTGCCAGCAGGCCCGGGGTAGCGGGGGGTCCCCAGTACTTC
CDR3 protein: CASRPGVAGGPQYF

V gene: TRBV2
clone size: many
D gene: TRBD1
J gene: TRBJ1-2
CDR3 DNA: TGTGCCAGCTTACGGGACAGGGACTATGGCTACACCTTC
CDR3 protein: CASLRDRDYGYTF

V gene: TRBV12-3/TRBV12-4
clone size: many
D gene: .
J gene: TRBJ2-1
CDR3 DNA: TGTGCCAGCAGCCCTGGGGGTTCCCGGTACAATGAGCAGTTCTTC
CDR3 protein: CASSPGGSRYNEQFF

V gene: TRBV28
clone size: many
D gene: .
J gene: TRBJ1-2
CDR3 DNA: TGTGCCAGCAGTTTATCGGCGGGGCATGGCTACACCTTC
CDR3 protein: CASSLSAGHGYTF

V gene: TRBV28
clone size: few
D gene: .
J gene: TRBJ2-3
CDR3 DNA: TGTGCCAGCAGCGCAGTTACTGATACGCAGTATTTT
CDR3 protein: CASSAVTDTQYF

V gene: TRBV20-1
clone size: many
D gene: TRBD2
J gene: TRBJ2-3
CDR3 DNA: TGCAGTGCTAGAGATCTCAGCCTGACTAGCGGGGGGAATACGCAGTATTTT
CDR3 protein: CSARDLSLTSGGNTQYF

V gene: TRBV7-2
clone size: .
D gene: TRBD2
J gene: TRBJ2-3
CDR3 DNA: TGTGCCAGCAGCTCCTTGACTAGCGGGGGGGCCTATACGCAGTATTTT
CDR3 protein: CASSSLTSGGAYTQYF

V gene: TRBV6-2/TRBV6-3
clone size: few
D gene: .
J gene: TRBJ1-2
CDR3 DNA: TGTGCCAGCAGCCCGACAGGAACCTTCGCTAACTATGGCTACACCTTC
CDR3 protein: CASSPTGTFANYGYTF

V gene: TRBV23-1
clone size: many
D gene: TRBD1
J gene: TRBJ1-5
CDR3 DNA: TGCGCCAGCAGTACTACTGGGACAGGGGATAGCAATCAGCCCCAGCATTTT
CDR3 protein: CASSTTGTGDSNQPQHF

V gene: TRBV6-5
clone size: many
D gene: .
J gene: TRBJ1-1
CDR3 DNA: TGTGCCAGCAGTTACTTTTCGAGGACGAACACTGAAGCTTTCTTT
CDR3 protein: CASSYFSRTNTEAFF

V gene: TRBV10-3
clone size: many
D gene: TRBD1
J gene: TRBJ2-7
CDR3 DNA: TGTGCCATCAGGCGGGCTCTAACCGGGACAGGGGGCGACGAGCAGTACTTC
CDR3 protein: CAIRRALTGTGGDEQYF

V gene: TRBV29-1
clone size: few
D gene: TRBD1
J gene: TRBJ2-7
CDR3 DNA: TGCAGCGTGGGACAGGGGGGCTACGAGCAGTACTTC
CDR3 protein: CSVGQGGYEQYF

V gene: TRBV18
clone size: many
D gene: .
J gene: TRBJ2-7
CDR3 DNA: TGTGCCAGCTCCCACGGGACCGTAGGAGGCTACGAGCAGTACTTC
CDR3 protein: CASSHGTVGGYEQYF

V gene: TRBV29-1
clone size: few
D gene: .
J gene: TRBJ1-5
CDR3 DNA: TGCAGCGCTACCGGCGGAGGGCCCCAGCATTTT
CDR3 protein: CSATGGGPQHF

V gene: TRBV28
clone size: many
D gene: TRBD2
J gene: TRBJ2-3
CDR3 DNA: TGTGCCAGCGGACTGACTAGCGGCGACACAGATACGCAGTATTTT
CDR3 protein: CASGLTSGDTDTQYF

V gene: TRBV4-3
clone size: many
D gene: .
J gene: TRBJ2-1
CDR3 DNA: TGCGCCAGCAGCCAGGCAGGGAATGAGCAGTTCTTC
CDR3 protein: CASSQAGNEQFF

V gene: TRBV6-5
clone size: few
D gene: TRBD1
J gene: TRBJ2-2
CDR3 DNA: TGTGCCAGCAGTCAACTAGGGGGCCCCGGGGAGCTGTTTTTT
CDR3 protein: CASSQLGGPGELFF

V gene: TRBV7-2
clone size: .
D gene: .
J gene: TRBJ1-3
CDR3 DNA: TGTGCCAGCAGCTTAGTCGGTCGGACTGCCGGAAACACCATATATTTT
CDR3 protein: CASSLVGRTAGNTIYF

V gene: TRBV28
clone size: .
D gene: .
J gene: TRBJ2-7
CDR3 DNA: TGTGCCAGCAGTTTAACTTACAGGTATAACTACGAGCAGTACTTC
CDR3 protein: CASSLTYRYNYEQYF

V gene: TRBV6-1
clone size: .
D gene: TRBD2
J gene: TRBJ2-1
CDR3 DNA: TGTGCCAGCAGTGGGGGGACTAGCGGGGTACTTGAGCAGTTCTTC
CDR3 protein: CASSGGTSGVLEQFF

V gene: TRBV7-2
clone size: few
D gene: .
J gene: TRBJ2-2
CDR3 DNA: TGTGCCAGCAGCCCCCCGTCCGGGACACCGAACACCGGGGAGCTGTTTTTT
CDR3 protein: CASSPPSGTPNTGELFF

V gene: TRBV20-1
clone size: .
D gene: .
J gene: TRBJ2-1
CDR3 DNA: TGCAGTGCTAGGAGGGGGGGCCTCTACAATGAGCAGTTCTTC
CDR3 protein: CSARRGGLYNEQFF

V gene: TRBV28
clone size: many
D gene: TRBD1
J gene: TRBJ1-5
CDR3 DNA: TGTGCCAGCAGGATGACAGGGGGACGGAATCAGCCCCAGCATTTT
CDR3 protein: CASRMTGGRNQPQHF

V gene: TRBV4-3
clone size: few
D gene: .
J gene: TRBJ1-3
CDR3 DNA: TGCGCCAGCAGCCAAGGAGATTCCGCTGCAGGAAACACCATATATTTT
CDR3 protein: CASSQGDSAAGNTIYF

V gene: TRBV5-1
clone size: .
D gene: TRBD2
J gene: TRBJ2-1
CDR3 DNA: TGCGCCAGCAGCTTGGAGCGGGGGGGCATCTACAATGAGCAGTTCTTC
CDR3 protein: CASSLERGGIYNEQFF

V gene: TRBV4-1
clone size: many
D gene: .
J gene: TRBJ1-5
CDR3 DNA: TGCGCCAGCAGCCAAGTATCCCCGGGGGGGGGCAATCAGCCCCAGCATTTT
CDR3 protein: CASSQVSPGGGNQPQHF

V gene: TRBV20-1
clone size: few
D gene: .
J gene: TRBJ1-1
CDR3 DNA: TGCAGTGCTAGAGATCGTCTTGAAGCTTTCTTT
CDR3 protein: CSARDRLEAFF

V gene: TRBV29-1
clone size: many
D gene: .
J gene: TRBJ2-1
CDR3 DNA: TGCAGCGTTATTCCGATAGAGGACACCTACAATGAGCAGTTCTTC
CDR3 protein: CSVIPIEDTYNEQFF

V gene: TRBV12-3/TRBV12-4
clone size: .
D gene: .
J gene: TRBJ2-6
CDR3 DNA: TGTGCCAGCAGTTTGGAGCCGGGGGCTGGGGCCAACGTCCTGACTTTC
CDR3 protein: CASSLEPGAGANVLTF

V gene: TRBV11-1
clone size: few
D gene: TRBD1
J gene: TRBJ2-4
CDR3 DNA: TGTGCCAGCAGCTTAGCGCCCACAGGGGACATTCAGTACTTC
CDR3 protein: CASSLAPTGDIQYF

V gene: TRBV7-2
clone size: many
D gene: TRBD1
J gene: TRBJ1-2
CDR3 DNA: TGTGCCAGCAGAGGACAGGGGGCTAATGGCTACACCTTC
CDR3 protein: CASRGQGANGYTF

V gene: TRBV20-1
clone size: many
D gene: .
J gene: TRBJ1-5
CDR3 DNA: TGCAGTGCTAGAGACACCCCGAATAGCAATCAGCCCCAGCATTTT
CDR3 protein: CSARDTPNSNQPQHF

V gene: TRBV4-2
clone size: many
D gene: .
J gene: TRBJ1-5
CDR3 DNA: TGTGCCAGCACCCAGAGATCGGGGAAGGATCAGCCCCAGCATTTT
CDR3 protein: CASTQRSGKDQPQHF

V gene: TRBV11-2
clone size: few
D gene: .
J gene: TRBJ2-3
CDR3 DNA: TGTGCCAGCAGCTTAGTCGGTACCGACACAGATACGCAGTATTTT
CDR3 protein: CASSLVGTDTDTQYF

V gene: TRBV7-2
clone size: .
D gene: TRBD1
J gene: TRBJ1-1
CDR3 DNA: TGTGCCAGCAGCTTAGACAGGGGGCTCACTGAAGCTTTCTTT
CDR3 protein: CASSLDRGLTEAFF

V gene: TRBV18
clone size: many
D gene: .
J gene: TRBJ2-3
CDR3 DNA: TGTGCCAGCACACGCGGTAGGGGATGGAGCACAGATACGCAGTATTTT
CDR3 protein: CASTRGRGWSTDTQYF